The clone carrying this T cell receptor (beta chain) came up many times. Its matching antigen is unknown. These data are taken from a study of T-cell memory formation after mild COVID-19. Across the study: TCR clusters mostly belonged to single donors. Regarding the study as a whole: Certain responding clones were present in pre-infection memory, suggesting participation of cross-reactive memory.

CDR1 LGHDT and CDR2 YNNKEL come from the germline V gene (reference sequence). CDR3 length equals 11 residues. Trimming left V 1 base short and J 8 bases short, with 5 bases between. TCRdb itself ran the 5' RACE reads through MiXCR, one entry per CDR3 protein. The sample yields 250,000 to 300,000 distinct CDR3 sequences, 15% to 20% seen once. This sequence joins TRBV3-1 and TRBJ1-1; D remains ambiguous. The specimen was PBMCs or a T cell subset sorted from them (not recorded which). This TCR came from a man aged 18 to 30 who had mild COVID-19 (a few samples of this study predate the infection). Cell type and time point are not known. CDR3: CASSQGIEAFF. Here the CDR3 DNA reads TGTGCCAGCAGCCAAGGGATCGAAGCTTTCTTT.